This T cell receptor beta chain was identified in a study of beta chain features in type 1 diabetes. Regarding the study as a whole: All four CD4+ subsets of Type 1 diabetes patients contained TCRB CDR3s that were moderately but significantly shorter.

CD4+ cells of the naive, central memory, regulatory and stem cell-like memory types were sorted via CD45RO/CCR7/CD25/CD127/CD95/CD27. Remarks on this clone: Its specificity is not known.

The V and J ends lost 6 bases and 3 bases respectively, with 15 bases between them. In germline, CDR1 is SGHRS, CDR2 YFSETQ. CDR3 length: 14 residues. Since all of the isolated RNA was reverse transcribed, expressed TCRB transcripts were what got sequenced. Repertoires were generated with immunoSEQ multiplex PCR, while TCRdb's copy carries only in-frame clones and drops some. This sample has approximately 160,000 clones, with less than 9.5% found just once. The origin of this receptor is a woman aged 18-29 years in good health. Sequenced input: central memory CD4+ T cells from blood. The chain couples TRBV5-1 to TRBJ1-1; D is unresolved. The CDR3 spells CASKLEGRDTEAFF. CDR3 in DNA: TGCGCCAGCAAGTTGGAAGGGAGGGACACTGAAGCTTTCTTT.